The 31 T cell receptor beta chains below all came from one sample that was sequenced in a study of early T cells in non-severe SARS-CoV-2 infection. TCRdb called the 5' RACE reads again in MiXCR, with one record for every CDR3 protein. The data show 80,000 to 95,000 distinct CDR3 sequences, about 14% seen once. Sequencing input: whole blood. Every receptor here comes from an adult who was a healthcare worker with PCR-confirmed SARS-CoV-2 infection or an uninfected control (not recorded which).

The gene calls are TRBV9 and TRBJ2-3; 11 bases match TRBD1. Germline CDR1 SGDLS, CDR2 YYNGEE. CDR3 length: 15 amino acids. V was pared by 3 bases and J by 0 bases, with 0 bases of the junction left unmatched. CDR3 in DNA: TGTGCCAGCAGCGGGGACAGGGGGAGCACAGATACGCAGTATTTT. Translating gives CASSGDRGSTDTQYF.

This clonotype has at least ten counts. The CDR3 nucleotides are TGTGCCAGCAGTCCCTTCTTCGGGACAGGGGAGGATCAGCCCCAGCATTTT. Residues: CASSPFFGTGEDQPQHF. This chain joins TRBV27 and TRBJ1-5; TRBD1 matches at 10 bases. This CDR3 has 17 residues. Per germline, CDR1 MNHEY and CDR2 SMNVEV (reference sequence). The J segment lost 5 bases and the V segment lost 5 bases, leaving 12 bases of the junction unmatched.

This clonotype has more than one count but fewer than ten. The chain couples TRBV29-1 to TRBJ2-3; 9 bases match TRBD1. This CDR3 comprises 14 residues. V shed 5 bases, J shed 4 bases, and the junction held 7 bases outside the gene matches. Per germline, CDR1 SQVTM and CDR2 ANQGSEA. The CDR3 sequence is CSVQQGARADTQYF. As DNA, the CDR3 is TGCAGCGTTCAACAGGGGGCGCGCGCAGATACGCAGTATTTT.

The chain joins TRBV28 to TRBJ1-3; D is ambiguous. Trimming shortened V by 2 bases and J by 0 bases, and 11 bases separated the two germline ends. Germline-derived CDR1 and CDR2 are MDHEN and SYDVKM. The CDR3 loop spans 16 amino acids. The CDR3 is CASSLVRGVSGNTIYF. The CDR3 nucleotides read TGTGCCAGCAGTTTAGTTCGAGGAGTCTCTGGAAACACCATATATTTT.

This clonotype has a count of ten or more. The chain combines TRBV29-1 with TRBJ2-7; D remains unclear. V lost 4 bases and J 5 bases, leaving 12 bases between the germline ends. The V gene's germline CDR1 is SQVTM and CDR2 ANQGSEA. The CDR3 covers 12 residues. The CDR3 is CSVVVGGNEQYF. CDR3 nucleotides: TGCAGCGTTGTTGTAGGTGGTAACGAGCAGTACTTC.

This clonotype occurred many times. This sequence joins TRBV28 and TRBJ1-1; 8 bases align to TRBD1. V shed 10 bases and J 7 bases; nucleotides not matched to a gene: 11. This CDR3 contains 13 residues. CDR1 and CDR2 (germline): MDHEN, SYDVKM. CDR3 nucleotides: TGTGCCACCGTGGACAGGGCGGCGGGTGAAGCTTTCTTT. The encoded protein is CATVDRAAGEAFF.

This clonotype was counted between two and nine times. The chain carries TRBV7-6 and TRBJ2-1, with 13 bases matching TRBD2. CDR3 length: 16 residues. Trimming removed 6 bases from V and 6 bases from J; junction bases left unmatched: 8. Germline V gene sequence: CDR1 SGHVS, CDR2 FNYEAQ. The CDR3, as DNA: TGTGCCAGCAGAGAACTAGCGGGGGGGCCGGGCAATGAGCAGTTCTTC. Its translation is CASRELAGGPGNEQFF.

This clonotype was seen at least ten times. This chain's CDR3 is CASSTGTGSTFF. The DNA of the CDR3 is TGCGCCAGCAGCACCGGGACAGGGTCGACTTTCTTT. The chain has TRBV10-1 and TRBJ1-1; the match to TRBD1 covers 9 bases. V lost 6 bases, J lost 12 bases, and 8 bases stayed unmatched. The CDR3 loop spans 12 amino acids. Germline V lookup: CDR1 WNHNN, CDR2 SYGVQD (reference sequence).

This clonotype was seen only a few times. Mismatch with germline at one junction end may stem from a read error. V and J are TRBV29-1 and TRBJ2-7; possible D gene TRBD2, 6 bases. The CDR3 sequence is 13 residues long. Germline V gene data show CDR1 as SQVTM and CDR2 as ANQGSEA. The CDR3 DNA follows: TGCAGCTCCCGGGGGACGACCTCCTCCGAGCAGTACTTC. Its protein product is CSSRGTTSSEQYF.

This chain joins TRBV7-9 and TRBJ1-2; 7 bases are a match to TRBD1. CDR1 is SEHNR and CDR2 is FQNEAQ in the germline V gene (reference sequence). J was trimmed by 6 bases and V by 0 bases; bases with no gene match: 7. The CDR3 is 15 amino acids. CDR3 amino acids: CASSLAGDSPHGYTF. DNA of the CDR3: TGTGCCAGCAGCTTAGCTGGGGACAGTCCCCATGGCTACACCTTC.

The V call is TRBV20-1, the J call TRBJ2-3; D gene ambiguous. The CDR3 is 16 residues long. The V end lost 0 bases, the J end lost 3 bases, and 16 bases lay between the germline ends. CDR1 and CDR2 from the germline V gene are DFQATT and SNEGSKA (reference sequence). CDR3 sequence reads: CSARDYGSPRTDTQYF. The CDR3 region has the DNA TGCAGTGCTAGAGATTACGGGTCCCCGAGAACAGATACGCAGTATTTT.

This clonotype came up a few times. The rearrangement uses TRBV6-1 and TRBJ1-4; a possible D gene is TRBD1 (5 bases). The CDR3 contains 17 residues. Trimming took 3 bases from V and 0 from J, leaving 14 bases between them. Looked up from germline, CDR1 is MNHNS and CDR2 is SASEGT. The CDR3 sequence: CASSDAGDSATNEKLFF. In nucleotides, the CDR3 is TGTGCCAGCAGTGATGCGGGGGACTCTGCAACTAATGAAAAACTGTTTTTT.

This clonotype has a count of ten or more. This chain uses TRBV20-1 with TRBJ2-7; no reliable D call. Deletions cut 3 bases from V and 5 bases from J, with 23 bases between. Germline CDR1 and CDR2: DFQATT and SNEGSKA (reference sequence). This CDR3 contains 16 residues. The CDR3: CSASKPGRLNTHEQYF. The CDR3 DNA reads TGCAGTGCTAGCAAGCCCGGTCGCTTAAATACCCACGAGCAGTACTTC.

This clonotype was recorded many times. The genes are TRBV7-8 and TRBJ1-4, with 7 bases that match TRBD1. J gave up 7 bases and V 1 base, and 15 bases lay outside the gene matches. CDR3 length: 18 residues. The germline CDR1 and CDR2 sequences are SGHVS and FQNEAQ. DNA for the CDR3: TGTGCCAGCAGCTTAGGCTCCGGGACAGCCTCTAGAGGTGAAAAACTGTTTTTT. Translating gives CASSLGSGTASRGEKLFF.

This clonotype was found many times. The V call is TRBV6-2 or TRBV6-3, the J call TRBJ2-6; TRBD1 aligns across 9 bases. V was clipped by 6 bases and J by 4 bases; unmatched bases: 4. Germline values: CDR1 MNHEY, CDR2 SVGEGT. There are 15 residues in the CDR3. The CDR3, as DNA: TGTGCCAGCAGCCGGGACAGGGCCGGGGCCAACGTCCTGACTTTC. It is translated as CASSRDRAGANVLTF.

There are a few counts of this clonotype. This chain connects TRBV7-6 to TRBJ2-7; tentatively, D is TRBD1 (5 bases). The CDR3 is made up of 13 amino acids. Deletions cut 7 bases from V and 1 base from J, with 11 bases between. From germline, CDR1 is SGHVS and CDR2 FNYEAQ. CDR3 protein: CASTQGRSYEQYF. CDR3 DNA sequence: TGTGCCAGCACCCAGGGCAGGTCCTACGAGCAGTACTTC.

This clonotype was seen a handful of times. The chain carries TRBV10-1 and TRBJ2-5; D is perhaps TRBD1 (6 bases). In germline, CDR1 is WNHNN, CDR2 SYGVQD (reference sequence). There are 13 residues in the CDR3. V lost 5 bases to trimming and J lost 5 bases, with 12 bases between them. The CDR3 DNA is TGCGCCAGCAGTCGTGACAGGTTGGAGACCCAGTACTTC. Amino acids: CASSRDRLETQYF.

V usage is TRBV29-1 and J usage is TRBJ2-1; 7 bases map to TRBD1. The CDR3 length is 15 residues. Germline CDR1 SQVTM, CDR2 ANQGSEA. V was clipped by 8 bases and J by 3 bases; unmatched bases: 13. Here the CDR3 DNA reads TGCAGCCCCGAGGCACAGGGGAGTCGCTACAATGAGCAGTTCTTC. This encodes CSPEAQGSRYNEQFF.

At least ten counts were recorded for this clonotype. The rearrangement uses TRBV20-1 and TRBJ1-4; D remains ambiguous. Germline loops: CDR1 DFQATT, CDR2 SNEGSKA (reference sequence). The CDR3 spans 11 residues. V gave up 4 bases and J gave up 5 bases, with 5 bases separating them. Written as DNA, the CDR3 is TGCAGTGCTATAGAAAATGAAAAACTGTTTTTT. Its protein is CSAIENEKLFF.

The CDR3 DNA sequence: TGTGCCAGCAGTGTAGGCGGGGATGCAGATACGCAGTATTTT. This sequence encodes CASSVGGDADTQYF. This rearrangement joins TRBV25-1 to TRBJ2-3, with D tentatively TRBD2 (6 bases). CDR1 is MGHDK and CDR2 is SYGVNS in the germline V gene. The V end was cut by 4 bases, the J end by 4 bases, with 12 bases between. The CDR3 consists of 14 residues.

This clonotype has only a few counts. The chain has TRBV6-2 or TRBV6-3 and TRBJ1-2; 11 bases match TRBD1. CDR3 size: 15 residues. Germline assignment: CDR1 MNHEY and CDR2 SVGEGT. The V gene end was trimmed by 4 bases and the J gene end by 2 bases; junction bases not matched to a gene: 3. The CDR3 spells CASSSWTGGNYGYTF. In nucleotides, the CDR3 is TGTGCCAGCAGTTCATGGACAGGGGGCAACTATGGCTACACCTTC.

This chain joins TRBV12-3 or TRBV12-4 and TRBJ2-7; a possible D gene is TRBD1 (5 bases). The length of the CDR3 is 14 residues. Trimming cost V 3 bases and J 7 bases, with 16 bases left between them. The DNA for the CDR3 is TGTGCCAGCAGTTTTGGGGCTTCCATGGGGGAGCAGTACTTC. This gives the protein CASSFGASMGEQYF.

The table lists this clonotype with many counts. The chain has TRBV5-1 and TRBJ1-1, with D hard to call. V lost 0 bases to trimming and J lost 3 bases, with 12 bases between them. The CDR3 has 15 amino acids. Germline V gene lookup returns CDR1 SGHRS and CDR2 YFSETQ. The CDR3 sequence is CASSLVQHPYTEAFF. CDR3 sequence (DNA): TGCGCCAGCAGCTTGGTCCAGCACCCATACACTGAAGCTTTCTTT.

The chain recombines TRBV14 with TRBJ2-1; 7 bases are a match to TRBD1. The germline CDR1 and CDR2 sequences are SGHDN and FVKESK. With 6 bases clipped from V and 8 bases from J, the junction kept 7 bases outside the gene matches. The CDR3 has 13 amino acids. For the CDR3, the DNA is TGTGCCAGCAGTCGCGACAGGGTCGATGAGCAGTTCTTC. It yields the protein CASSRDRVDEQFF.

The table lists this clonotype with many counts. The gene calls are TRBV7-8 and TRBJ2-5; TRBD2 matches at 12 bases. Germline V gives CDR1 SGHVS, CDR2 FQNEAQ. The CDR3 runs 18 residues. The V gene end was trimmed by 1 base and the J gene end by 4 bases; junction bases not matched to a gene: 10. CDR3 sequence: CASSLVVALAGGLETQYF. CDR3 nucleotide sequence: TGTGCCAGCAGCTTAGTGGTGGCTCTAGCGGGGGGGCTAGAGACCCAGTACTTC.

This clonotype was detected a few times. The rearrangement joins TRBV29-1 to TRBJ2-7; D unclear. V was shortened by 3 bases and J by 5 bases, with 11 bases between the two germline ends. This CDR3 region has 12 residues. Germline CDR1 reads SQVTM; CDR2 reads ANQGSEA. CDR3 sequence: CSVDVQSHEQYF. The CDR3 nucleotides are TGCAGCGTTGATGTTCAGAGCCACGAGCAGTACTTC.

This clonotype occurred a few times. The chain carries TRBV11-2 and TRBJ1-6, with D possibly being TRBD1 (5 bases). CDR1 and CDR2 (germline): SGHAT, FQNNGV. CDR3 length equals 14 residues. The V end was cut by 4 bases, the J end by 8 bases, with 12 bases between. CDR3 region: CASSSLMGDSPLHF. The CDR3 nucleotides are TGTGCCAGCAGCTCGTTAATGGGGGATTCACCCCTCCACTTT.

V usage is TRBV20-1 and J usage is TRBJ1-4; tentatively, D is TRBD1 (6 bases). The CDR3 runs to 12 residues. Per the germline V gene, CDR1 is DFQATT and CDR2 is SNEGSKA (reference sequence). With 5 bases removed from V and 9 bases from J, the gap between germline ends came to 13 bases. The CDR3 loop is CSARTAGKKLFF. CDR3 nucleotide sequence: TGCAGTGCTCGGACAGCTGGGAAAAAACTGTTTTTT.

This clonotype was observed a few times. The chain has TRBV14 and TRBJ2-7; 7 bases match TRBD1. Germline CDR1 and CDR2: SGHDN and FVKESK. There are 14 residues in the CDR3. The J segment lost 4 bases and the V segment lost 1 base, leaving 4 bases of the junction unmatched. CDR3 loop: CASSQVGGGYEQYF. CDR3 DNA sequence: TGTGCCAGCAGCCAAGTAGGGGGCGGTTACGAGCAGTACTTC.

This clonotype was recorded a few times. The chain uses TRBV5-1 and TRBJ1-1; D may be TRBD1 (5 bases). Germline V lookup: CDR1 SGHRS, CDR2 YFSETQ. The CDR3 is made up of 15 amino acids. With 0 bases removed from V and 3 bases from J, the gap between germline ends came to 12 bases. The CDR3 DNA reads as TGCGCCAGCAGCTTGGTGGCCAGGGAGGACACTGAAGCTTTCTTT. Its protein is CASSLVAREDTEAFF.

Many counts were recorded for this clonotype. A junction boundary mismatches the germline segment, possibly from a read error. The V gene is TRBV12-3 or TRBV12-4, the J gene TRBJ1-5; D uncertain. CDR3 length: 13 residues. The CDR3 region is CASSIASNQPQHF. The CDR3 DNA is TGTGCCAGCAGTATAGCTTCCAATCAGCCCCAGCATTTT.